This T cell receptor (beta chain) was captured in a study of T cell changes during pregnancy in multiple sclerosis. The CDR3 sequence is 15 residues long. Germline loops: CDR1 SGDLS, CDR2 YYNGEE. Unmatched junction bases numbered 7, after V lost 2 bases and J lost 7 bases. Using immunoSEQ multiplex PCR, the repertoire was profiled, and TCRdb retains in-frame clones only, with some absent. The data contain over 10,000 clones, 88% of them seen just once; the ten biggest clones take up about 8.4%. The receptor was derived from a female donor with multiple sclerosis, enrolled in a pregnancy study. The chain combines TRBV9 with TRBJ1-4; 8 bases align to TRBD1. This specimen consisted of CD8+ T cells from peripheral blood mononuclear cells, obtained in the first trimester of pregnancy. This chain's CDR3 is CASSVTGGESEKLFF. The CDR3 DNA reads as TGTGCCAGCAGCGTCACAGGGGGGGAAAGTGAAAAACTGTTTTTT.